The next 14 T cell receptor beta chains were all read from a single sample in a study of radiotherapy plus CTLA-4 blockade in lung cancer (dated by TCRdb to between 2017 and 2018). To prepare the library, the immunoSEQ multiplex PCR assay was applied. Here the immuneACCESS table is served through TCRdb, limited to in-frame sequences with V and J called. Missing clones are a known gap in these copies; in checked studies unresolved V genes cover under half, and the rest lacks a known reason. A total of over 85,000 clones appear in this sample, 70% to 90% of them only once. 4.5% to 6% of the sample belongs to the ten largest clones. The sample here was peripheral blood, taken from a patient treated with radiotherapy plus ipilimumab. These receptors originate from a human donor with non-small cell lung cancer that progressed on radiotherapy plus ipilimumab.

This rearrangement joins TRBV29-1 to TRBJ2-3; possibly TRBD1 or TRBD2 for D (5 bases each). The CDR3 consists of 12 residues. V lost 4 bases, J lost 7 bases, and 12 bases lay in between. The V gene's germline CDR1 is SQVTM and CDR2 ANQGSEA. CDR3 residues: CSVGAGANTQYF. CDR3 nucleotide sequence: TGCAGCGTTGGCGCCGGGGCGAATACGCAGTATTTT.

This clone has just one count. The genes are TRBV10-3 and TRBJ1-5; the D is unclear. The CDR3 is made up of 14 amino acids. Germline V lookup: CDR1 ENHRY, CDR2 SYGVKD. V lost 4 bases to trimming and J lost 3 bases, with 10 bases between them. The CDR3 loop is CAISVSGDNQPQHF. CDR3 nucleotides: TGTGCCATCAGTGTATCTGGGGACAATCAGCCCCAGCATTTT.

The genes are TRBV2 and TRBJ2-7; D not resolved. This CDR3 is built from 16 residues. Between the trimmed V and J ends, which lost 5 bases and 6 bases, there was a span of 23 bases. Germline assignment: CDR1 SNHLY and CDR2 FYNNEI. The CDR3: CASSLQPPEWGGEQYF. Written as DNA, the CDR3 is TGTGCCAGCAGTCTCCAGCCCCCGGAGTGGGGTGGCGAGCAGTACTTC.

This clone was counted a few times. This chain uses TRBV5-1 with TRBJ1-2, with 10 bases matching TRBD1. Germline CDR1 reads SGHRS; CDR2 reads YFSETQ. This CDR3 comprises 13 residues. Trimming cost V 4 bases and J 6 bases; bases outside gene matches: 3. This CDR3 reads CASSGQGGDGYTF. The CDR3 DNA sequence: TGCGCCAGCAGCGGACAGGGGGGCGATGGCTACACCTTC. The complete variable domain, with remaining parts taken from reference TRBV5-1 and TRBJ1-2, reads KAGVTQTPRYLIKTRGQQVTLSCSPISGHRSVSWYQQTPGQGLQFLFEYFSETQRNKGNFPGRFSGRQFSNSRSEMNVSTLELGDSALYLCASSGQGGDGYTFGSGTRLTVV.

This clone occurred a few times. This CDR3 reads CASTQDSYGYTF. For the CDR3, the DNA is TGTGCCAGCACCCAGGACAGCTATGGCTACACCTTC. The gene calls are TRBV6-6 and TRBJ1-2; the D gene is possibly TRBD1 (6 bases). Trimming stripped 7 bases from V and 4 bases from J, with 10 bases between. Germline lookup yields CDR1 MNHNY and CDR2 SVGAGI (reference sequence). The CDR3 runs to 12 residues.

The CDR3 here is CASSLSLAAGEDYEQYF. CDR3 DNA sequence: TGCGCCAGCAGCTTGTCCTTAGCAGCGGGAGAGGACTACGAGCAGTACTTC. The chain combines TRBV5-1 with TRBJ2-7; 8 nucleotides align to TRBD2. V was pared by 1 base and J by 3 bases, with 12 bases of the junction left unmatched. CDR1 and CDR2 (germline): SGHRS, YFSETQ. CDR3 size: 17 residues.

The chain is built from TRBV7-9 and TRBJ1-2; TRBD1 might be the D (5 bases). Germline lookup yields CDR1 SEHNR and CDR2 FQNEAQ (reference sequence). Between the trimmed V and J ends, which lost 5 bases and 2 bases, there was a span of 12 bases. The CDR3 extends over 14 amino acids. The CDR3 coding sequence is TGTGCCAGCAGCGCAACAGGCCTAAACTATGGCTACACCTTC. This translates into CASSATGLNYGYTF.

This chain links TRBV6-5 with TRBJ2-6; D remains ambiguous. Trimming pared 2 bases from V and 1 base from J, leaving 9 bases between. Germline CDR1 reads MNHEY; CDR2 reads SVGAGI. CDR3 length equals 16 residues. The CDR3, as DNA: TGTGCCAGCAGTTACGCCCTTTTTTCTGGGGCCAACGTCCTGACTTTC. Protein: CASSYALFSGANVLTF.

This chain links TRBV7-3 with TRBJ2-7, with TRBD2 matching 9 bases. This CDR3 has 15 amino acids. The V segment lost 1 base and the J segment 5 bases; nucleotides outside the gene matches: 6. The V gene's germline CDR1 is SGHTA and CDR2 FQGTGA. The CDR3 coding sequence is TGTGCCAGCAGCTTAATGGCGGGAGGGCCCCACGAGCAGTACTTC. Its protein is CASSLMAGGPHEQYF. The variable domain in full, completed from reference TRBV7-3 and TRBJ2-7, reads GAGVSQTPSNKVTEKGKYVELRCDPISGHTALYWYRQSLGQGPEFLIYFQGTGAADDSGLPNDRFFAVRPEGSVSTLKIQRTERGDSAVYLCASSLMAGGPHEQYFGPGTRLTVT.

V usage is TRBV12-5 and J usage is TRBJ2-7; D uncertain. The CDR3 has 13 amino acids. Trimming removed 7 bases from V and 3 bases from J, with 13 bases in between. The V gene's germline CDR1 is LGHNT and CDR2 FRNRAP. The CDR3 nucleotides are TGTGCTAGTGCCCCCGCAGGCAACTACGAGCAGTACTTC. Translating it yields CASAPAGNYEQYF.

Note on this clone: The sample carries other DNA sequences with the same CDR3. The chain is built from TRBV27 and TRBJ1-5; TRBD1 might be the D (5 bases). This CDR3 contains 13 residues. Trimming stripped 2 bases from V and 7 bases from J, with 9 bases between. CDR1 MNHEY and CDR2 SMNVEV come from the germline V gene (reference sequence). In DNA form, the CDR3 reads TGTGCCAGCAGTTTACTTGGGGGGCAGCCCCAGCATTTT. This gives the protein CASSLLGGQPQHF.

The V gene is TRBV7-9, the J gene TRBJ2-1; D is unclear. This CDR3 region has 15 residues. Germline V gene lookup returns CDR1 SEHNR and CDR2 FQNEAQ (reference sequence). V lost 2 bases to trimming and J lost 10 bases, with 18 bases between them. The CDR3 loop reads CASSLSLPRSEEQFF. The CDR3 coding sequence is TGTGCCAGCAGCTTATCTCTTCCGAGGTCGGAAGAGCAGTTCTTC.

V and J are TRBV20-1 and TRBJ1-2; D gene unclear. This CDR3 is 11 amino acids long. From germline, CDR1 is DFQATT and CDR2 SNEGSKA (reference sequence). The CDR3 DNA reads TGCAGCGCAACAGTGTTTCGGGGCTACACCTTC. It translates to CSATVFRGYTF.

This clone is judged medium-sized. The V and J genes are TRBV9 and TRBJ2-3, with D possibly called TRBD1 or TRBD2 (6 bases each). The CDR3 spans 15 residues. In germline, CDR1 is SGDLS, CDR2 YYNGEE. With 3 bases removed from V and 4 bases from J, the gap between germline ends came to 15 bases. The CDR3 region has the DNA TGTGCCAGCAGCGCACAGGGTAGGGGGGCAGATACGCAGTATTTT. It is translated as CASSAQGRGADTQYF.